The sequence of this T cell receptor (beta chain) was determined in a study of blood T cells in healthy people across ages. A sample-barcoded 5' primer and a J-beta primer mix were used in a second PCR of roughly 6 to 11 cycles. Each CDR3 protein is one row after TCRdb ran MiXCR on the 5' RACE reads. Counted here are some 1.4 million distinct CDR3 sequences, roughly 40% occurring once; the ten biggest clones make up roughly 7.9%. The CDR3 has 14 residues. Germline CDR1 is MNHNY and CDR2 is SVGAGI (reference sequence). The trim removed 5 bases at V and 9 bases at J, leaving 4 bases unmatched. This clonotype was seen many times.

V and J are TRBV6-6 and TRBJ1-6, with 10 nucleotides matching TRBD1. This clonotype originated in a woman in her late teens or twenties in good health. Input material: blood. For the CDR3, the DNA is TGTGCCAGCAGTATGACAGGGGGCGTTTCACCCCTCCACTTT. This codes for CASSMTGGVSPLHF.